This T cell receptor beta chain was obtained from a study of blood T cell repertoires in COVID-19. As for the study in general: Acute and convalescent COVID-19 specimens originated in the United States, Italy and Spain.

The CDR3 sequence is 16 residues long. Deletions cut 5 bases from V and 3 bases from J, with 19 bases between. The germline V gene encodes CDR1 SGHNT and CDR2 YENEEA. Authors' methods: Scientists estimated how many nucleated cells there were by amplifying reference gene primers. Assay used: immunoSEQ multiplex PCR; TCRdb lists only in-frame clones, some missing. V and J calls plus clone size are reproduced from that table; the DNA served to infer D and trimming. The sample holds around 220,000 clones, around 90% seen once. The sequencing input was PBMCs or T cells enriched from blood (not recorded which). The TCR comes from a young woman who had recovered from COVID-19. This sequence joins TRBV11-3 and TRBJ1-2; a possible D gene is TRBD1 (5 bases). Written as DNA, the CDR3 is TGTGCCAGCAGCCTCCAACGCCCGGGGGGTGACTATGGCTACACCTTC. This encodes CASSLQRPGGDYGYTF.